The 12 T cell receptor beta chains listed next were all sequenced from one sample in a study of T cells in localized non-small cell lung cancer (dated by TCRdb to 2018 to 2020). To prepare the library, the immunoSEQ multiplex PCR assay was applied. As stored in TCRdb, this immuneACCESS dataset retains in-frame rearrangements with V and J assigned. A fraction of the clones does not appear; measured against another copy, unresolved V genes explain less than half of the discrepancy, and the remainder lacks a known reason. This sample has 1,700 or so clones in its table, and 20% of those were observed once. Roughly 13% of the sample is in the top ten clones. Sequencing used lung tumor tissue, obtained before any cancer treatment. These receptors were collected from a man aged 40 to 75 with stage III lung adenocarcinoma.

This clone was detected a few times. The chain combines TRBV19 with TRBJ2-5; perhaps TRBD1 as D (5 bases). Between the trimmed V and J ends, which lost 7 bases and 1 base, there was a span of 13 bases. This CDR3 has 14 residues. Germline V gives CDR1 LNHDA, CDR2 SQIVND (reference sequence). The CDR3 DNA is TGTGCCAGTAACCCGTCAGGGTCCCAAGAGACCCAGTACTTC. This codes for CASNPSGSQETQYF.

By its share, this clone is medium-sized. This chain joins TRBV11-3 and TRBJ1-6; D is unclear. The CDR3 sequence is 15 residues long. The germline V and J ends were trimmed by 2 bases and 0 bases, with 5 bases remaining between them. Per the germline V gene, CDR1 is SGHNT and CDR2 is YENEEA. CDR3 coding DNA: TGTGCCAGCAGCTTACAGAACTCCTATAATTCACCCCTCCACTTT. It yields the protein CASSLQNSYNSPLHF.

V gene TRBV10-3 combines with J gene TRBJ1-3, with D unclear. V lost 0 bases, J lost 4 bases, and 10 bases lay in between. The CDR3 length is 15 residues. CDR1 is ENHRY and CDR2 is SYGVKD in the germline V gene. The CDR3 sequence: CAISESWGTGNTIYF. The CDR3 nucleotides are TGTGCCATCAGTGAGTCGTGGGGAACGGGAAACACCATATATTTT.

This clone came up a few times. The chain uses TRBV1 and TRBJ1-3. TRBV1 is a recognized pseudogene. The CDR3 sequence is 17 residues long. The CDR3 DNA is TGCGCCAGCAGCCAAGAAAGCGGGGGAGGCTCGGGAAACACCATATATTTT. The encoded protein is CASSQESGGGSGNTIYF.

By sample share, this clone is large. J is TRBJ1-3 and V is TRBV14; perhaps TRBD1 as D (6 bases). V was cut by 3 bases and J by 5 bases, with 17 bases left in between. The germline V gene has CDR1 SGHDN and CDR2 FVKESK. The CDR3 sequence is 16 residues long. Here the CDR3 DNA reads TGTGCCAGCAGCCATCTTTTCGACAGGAGTAGAAACACCATATATTTT. It codes for CASSHLFDRSRNTIYF. The complete variable domain, with remaining parts taken from reference TRBV14 and TRBJ1-3, reads EAGVTQFPSHSVIEKGQTVTLRCDPISGHDNLYWYRRVMGKEIKFLLHFVKESKQDESGMPNNRFLAERTGGTYSTLKVQPAELEDSGVYFCASSHLFDRSRNTIYFGEGSWLTVV.

The gene calls are TRBV6-8 and TRBJ2-7; 9 nucleotides line up with TRBD1. With V trimmed by 7 bases and J by 2 bases, 9 bases remained unmatched. Looked up from germline, CDR1 is MNHGY and CDR2 is SAAAGT. The CDR3 is made up of 15 amino acids. In nucleotides, the CDR3 is TGTGCCAGCATTAGATCCGGGACAGGGACCTACGAGCAGTACTTC. It encodes CASIRSGTGTYEQYF.

There are a few counts of this clone. CDR3 residues: CASRIIEGVEGEKLFF. Here the CDR3 DNA reads TGTGCCAGCAGGATCATCGAGGGGGTTGAGGGTGAAAAACTGTTTTTT. This chain joins TRBV6-7 and TRBJ1-4; TRBD1 is a possible D gene (6 bases). TRBV6-7 is classed as an ORF, of uncertain function. The CDR3 contains 16 residues. Trimming shortened V by 6 bases and J by 7 bases, and 21 bases separated the two germline ends.

This chain connects TRBV10-2 to TRBJ2-1; 9 bases fit TRBD2. CDR3 size: 15 residues. Germline trimming cut 6 bases from V and 4 bases from J; bases unmatched to any gene: 7. Germline V gives CDR1 WSHSY, CDR2 SAAADI. As DNA, the CDR3 is TGCGCCAGCAGAGTAGCGGGGGCCAGGTACAATGAGCAGTTCTTC. Amino acids: CASRVAGARYNEQFF.

V is TRBV18 and J is TRBJ1-6; D may be TRBD1 (5 bases). The germline V gene encodes CDR1 KGHSH and CDR2 LQKENI. The CDR3 runs to 14 residues. Trimming pared 3 bases from V and 5 bases from J, leaving 8 bases between. For the CDR3, the DNA is TGTGCCAGCTCACCTGGGGCAGATAATTCACCCCTCCACTTT. It translates to CASSPGADNSPLHF.

This clone is categorized as medium-sized. The chain is built from TRBV11-3 and TRBJ1-2; D is ambiguous. CDR1 SGHNT and CDR2 YENEEA come from the germline V gene. The length of the CDR3 is 15 residues. V dropped 5 bases and J dropped 5 bases, with 18 bases sitting between them. The CDR3 sequence is CASSLESSVPYGYTF. The DNA of the CDR3 is TGTGCCAGCAGCCTGGAGTCGTCGGTTCCTTATGGCTACACCTTC.

This clone was seen more than once but under ten times. The V and J genes are TRBV30 and TRBJ2-5; 14 bases are shared with TRBD2. The CDR3 spans 16 residues. Germline V gives CDR1 GTSNPN, CDR2 SVGIG (reference sequence). Germline trimming cut 3 bases from V and 5 bases from J; bases unmatched to any gene: 8. The CDR3 reads CAWSSGLAGGGETQYF. The CDR3 DNA reads as TGTGCCTGGAGCTCAGGACTAGCGGGAGGTGGGGAGACCCAGTACTTC.

The chain joins TRBV5-1 to TRBJ2-2, with 7 bases identical to TRBD2. The germline gives CDR1 SGHRS, CDR2 YFSETQ. CDR3 length: 16 amino acids. With 0 bases clipped from V and 6 bases from J, the junction kept 8 bases outside the gene matches. The CDR3 region is CASSLATGGDPGELFF. For the CDR3, the DNA is TGCGCCAGCAGCTTGGCCACGGGGGGTGACCCCGGGGAGCTGTTTTTT. The whole variable domain, remainder taken from reference TRBV5-1 and TRBJ2-2, is KAGVTQTPRYLIKTRGQQVTLSCSPISGHRSVSWYQQTPGQGLQFLFEYFSETQRNKGNFPGRFSGRQFSNSRSEMNVSTLELGDSALYLCASSLATGGDPGELFFGEGSRLTVL.